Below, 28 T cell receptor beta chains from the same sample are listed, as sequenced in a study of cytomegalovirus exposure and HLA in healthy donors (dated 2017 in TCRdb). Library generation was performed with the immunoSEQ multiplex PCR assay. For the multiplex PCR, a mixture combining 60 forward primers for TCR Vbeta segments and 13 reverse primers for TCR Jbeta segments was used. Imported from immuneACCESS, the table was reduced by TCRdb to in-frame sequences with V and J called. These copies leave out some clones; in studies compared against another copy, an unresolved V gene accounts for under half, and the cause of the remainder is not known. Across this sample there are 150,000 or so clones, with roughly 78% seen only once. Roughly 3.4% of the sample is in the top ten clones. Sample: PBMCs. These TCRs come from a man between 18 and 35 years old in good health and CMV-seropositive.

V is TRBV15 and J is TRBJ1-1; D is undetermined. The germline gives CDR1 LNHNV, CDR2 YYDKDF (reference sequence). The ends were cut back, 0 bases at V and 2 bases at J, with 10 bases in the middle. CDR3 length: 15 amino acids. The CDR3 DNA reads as TGTGCCACCAGCAGAGATAACATCCGAAACACTGAAGCTTTCTTT. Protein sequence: CATSRDNIRNTEAFF.

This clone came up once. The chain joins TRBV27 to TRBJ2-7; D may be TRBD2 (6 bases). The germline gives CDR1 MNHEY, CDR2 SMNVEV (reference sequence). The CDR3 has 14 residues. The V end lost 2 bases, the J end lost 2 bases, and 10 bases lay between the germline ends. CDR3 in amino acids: CASSLNAGTYEQYF. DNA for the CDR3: TGTGCCAGCAGTTTAAATGCGGGGACCTACGAGCAGTACTTC.

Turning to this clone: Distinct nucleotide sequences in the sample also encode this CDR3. The DNA for the CDR3 is TGTGCCAGCAGCCCCGGGCTAGCGGGATCCTACGAGCAGTACTTC. Its translation: CASSPGLAGSYEQYF. This chain uses TRBV5-5 with TRBJ2-7, with TRBD2 matching over 9 bases. Trimming removed 4 bases from V and 1 base from J; junction bases left unmatched: 6. The CDR3 spans 15 residues. Germline CDR1 reads SGHKS; CDR2 reads YYEKEE (reference sequence).

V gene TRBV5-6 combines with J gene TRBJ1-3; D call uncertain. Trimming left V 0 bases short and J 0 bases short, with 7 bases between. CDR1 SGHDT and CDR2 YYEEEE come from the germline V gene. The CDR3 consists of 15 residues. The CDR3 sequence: CASSLGTSSGNTIYF. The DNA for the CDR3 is TGTGCCAGCAGCTTGGGCACTAGCTCTGGAAACACCATATATTTT.

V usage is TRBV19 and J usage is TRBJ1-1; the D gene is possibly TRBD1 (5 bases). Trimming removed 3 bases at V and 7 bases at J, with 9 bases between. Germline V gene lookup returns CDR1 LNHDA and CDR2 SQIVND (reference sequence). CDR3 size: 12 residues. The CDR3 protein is CASSIITGEAFF. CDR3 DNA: TGTGCCAGTAGTATTATTACAGGTGAAGCTTTCTTT.

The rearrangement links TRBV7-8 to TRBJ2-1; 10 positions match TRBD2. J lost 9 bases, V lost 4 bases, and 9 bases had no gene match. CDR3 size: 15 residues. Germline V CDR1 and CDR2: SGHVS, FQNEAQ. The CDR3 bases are TGTGCCAGCAGCTCGGAGCGGGAGGGCCTTTTTGAGCAGTTCTTC. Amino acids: CASSSEREGLFEQFF.

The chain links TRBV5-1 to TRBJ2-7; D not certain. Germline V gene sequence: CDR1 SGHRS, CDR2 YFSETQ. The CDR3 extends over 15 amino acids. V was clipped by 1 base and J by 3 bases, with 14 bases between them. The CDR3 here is CASSLSPVLNYEQYF. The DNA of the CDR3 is TGCGCCAGCAGCTTGTCCCCGGTGCTAAACTACGAGCAGTACTTC.

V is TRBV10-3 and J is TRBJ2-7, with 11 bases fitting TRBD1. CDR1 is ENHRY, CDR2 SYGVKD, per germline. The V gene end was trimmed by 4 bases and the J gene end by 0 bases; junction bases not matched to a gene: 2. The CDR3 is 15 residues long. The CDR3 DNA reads TGTGCCATCAGTGGGACAGGGGGCCTCTCCTACGAGCAGTACTTC. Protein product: CAISGTGGLSYEQYF.

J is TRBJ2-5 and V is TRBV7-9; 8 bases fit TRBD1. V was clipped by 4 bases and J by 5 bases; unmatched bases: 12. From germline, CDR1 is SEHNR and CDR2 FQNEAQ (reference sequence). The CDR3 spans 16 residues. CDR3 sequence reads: CASSSSRGRLVETQYF. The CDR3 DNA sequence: TGTGCCAGCAGCTCGTCCAGGGGGCGCTTAGTGGAGACCCAGTACTTC.

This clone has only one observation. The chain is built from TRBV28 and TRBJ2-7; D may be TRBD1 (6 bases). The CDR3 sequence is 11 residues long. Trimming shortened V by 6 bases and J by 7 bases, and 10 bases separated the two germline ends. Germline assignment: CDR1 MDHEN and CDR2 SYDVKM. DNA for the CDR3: TGTGCCAGCAGCTCAGACAGGGAGCAGTACTTC. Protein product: CASSSDREQYF. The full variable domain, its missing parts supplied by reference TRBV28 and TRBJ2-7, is DVKVTQSSRYLVKRTGEKVFLECVQDMDHENMFWYRQDPGLGLRLIYFSYDVKMKEKGDIPEGYSVSREKKERFSLILESASTNQTSMYLCASSSDREQYFGPGTRLTVT.

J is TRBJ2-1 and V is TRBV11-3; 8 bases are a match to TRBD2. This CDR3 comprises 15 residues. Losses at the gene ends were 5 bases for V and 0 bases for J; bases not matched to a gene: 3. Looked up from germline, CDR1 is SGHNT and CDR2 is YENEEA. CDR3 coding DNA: TGTGCCAGCAGCGCAAGCGGGAGCTCCTACAATGAGCAGTTCTTC. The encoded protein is CASSASGSSYNEQFF.

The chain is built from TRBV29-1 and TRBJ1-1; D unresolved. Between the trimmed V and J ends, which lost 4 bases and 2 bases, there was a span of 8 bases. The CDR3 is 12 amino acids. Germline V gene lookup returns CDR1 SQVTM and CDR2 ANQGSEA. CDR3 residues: CSVAPTNTEAFF. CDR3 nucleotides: TGCAGCGTTGCGCCTACTAACACTGAAGCTTTCTTT. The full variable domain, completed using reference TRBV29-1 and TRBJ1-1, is SAVISQKPSRDICQRGTSLTIQCQVDSQVTMMFWYRQQPGQSLTLIATANQGSEATYESGFVIDKFPISRPNLTFSTLTVSNMSPEDSSIYLCSVAPTNTEAFFGQGTRLTVV.

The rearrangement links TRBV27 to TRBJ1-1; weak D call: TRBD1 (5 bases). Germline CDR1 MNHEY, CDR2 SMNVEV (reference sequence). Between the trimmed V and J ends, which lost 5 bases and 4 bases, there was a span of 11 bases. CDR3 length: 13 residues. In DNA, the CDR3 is TGTGCCAGCAGTCAGGGCGGAAGCACTGAAGCTTTCTTT. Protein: CASSQGGSTEAFF.

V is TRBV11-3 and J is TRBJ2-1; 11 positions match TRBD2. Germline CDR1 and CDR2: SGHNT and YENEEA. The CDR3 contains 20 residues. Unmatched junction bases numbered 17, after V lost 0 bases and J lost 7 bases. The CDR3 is CASSLEDGIAGGPRGNEQFF. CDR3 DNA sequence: TGTGCCAGCAGCTTAGAGGATGGAATAGCGGGAGGGCCACGGGGGAATGAGCAGTTCTTC.

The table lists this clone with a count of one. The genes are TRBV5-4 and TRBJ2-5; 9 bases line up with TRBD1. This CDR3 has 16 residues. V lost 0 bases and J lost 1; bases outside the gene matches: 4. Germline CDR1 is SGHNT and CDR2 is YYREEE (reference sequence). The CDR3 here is CASSLGQGVIQETQYF. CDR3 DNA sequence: TGTGCCAGCAGCTTGGGACAGGGGGTTATCCAAGAGACCCAGTACTTC. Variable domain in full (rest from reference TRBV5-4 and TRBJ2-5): ETGVTQSPTHLIKTRGQQVTLRCSSQSGHNTVSWYQQALGQGPQFIFQYYREEENGRGNFPPRFSGLQFPNYSSELNVNALELDDSALYLCASSLGQGVIQETQYFGPGTRLLVL.

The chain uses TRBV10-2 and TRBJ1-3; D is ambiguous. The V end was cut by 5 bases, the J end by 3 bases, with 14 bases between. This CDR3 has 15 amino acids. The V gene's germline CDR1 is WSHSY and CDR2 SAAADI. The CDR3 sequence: CASSFSGTGGNTIYF. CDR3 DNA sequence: TGCGCCAGCAGTTTCTCGGGAACGGGTGGAAACACCATATATTTT.

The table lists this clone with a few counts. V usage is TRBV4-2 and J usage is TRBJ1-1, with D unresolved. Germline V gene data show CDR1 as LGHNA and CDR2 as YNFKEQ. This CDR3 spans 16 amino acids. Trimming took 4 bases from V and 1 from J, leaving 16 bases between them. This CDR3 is CASSPPSDSGNTEAFF. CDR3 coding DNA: TGTGCCAGCAGCCCCCCCAGCGACTCGGGGAACACTGAAGCTTTCTTT.

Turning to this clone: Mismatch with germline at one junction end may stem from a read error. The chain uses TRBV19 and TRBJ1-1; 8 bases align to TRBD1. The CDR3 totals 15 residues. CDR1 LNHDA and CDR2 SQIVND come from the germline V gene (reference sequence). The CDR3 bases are TGTGCCACCACACTAGGACAGGGACTGAAGACTGAAGCTTTCTTT. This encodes CATTLGQGLKTEAFF.

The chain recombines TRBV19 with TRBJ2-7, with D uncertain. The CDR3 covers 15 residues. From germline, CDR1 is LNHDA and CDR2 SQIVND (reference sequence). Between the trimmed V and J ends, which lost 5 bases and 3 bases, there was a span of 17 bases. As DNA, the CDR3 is TGTGCCAGTAGTTCCTCCTCGGCACAGCACTACGAGCAGTACTTC. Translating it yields CASSSSSAQHYEQYF.

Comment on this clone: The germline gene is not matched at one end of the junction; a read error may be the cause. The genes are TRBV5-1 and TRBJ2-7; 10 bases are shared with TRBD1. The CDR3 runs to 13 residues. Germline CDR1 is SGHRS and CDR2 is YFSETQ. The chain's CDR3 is CASGPRQGACEDF. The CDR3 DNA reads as TGCGCCAGCGGCCCTAGACAGGGGGCTTGTGAAGACTTC. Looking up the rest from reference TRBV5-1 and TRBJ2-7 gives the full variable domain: KAGVTQTPRYLIKTRGQQVTLSCSPISGHRSVSWYQQTPGQGLQFLFEYFSETQRNKGNFPGRFSGRQFSNSRSEMNVSTLELGDSALYLCASGPRQGACEDFGPGTRLTVT.

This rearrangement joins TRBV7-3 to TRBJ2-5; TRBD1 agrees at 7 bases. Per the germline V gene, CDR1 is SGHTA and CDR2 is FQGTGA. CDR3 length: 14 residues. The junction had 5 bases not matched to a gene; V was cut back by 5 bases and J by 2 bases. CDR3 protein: CASSQTGSQETQYF. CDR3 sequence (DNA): TGTGCCAGCAGCCAGACAGGGTCTCAAGAGACCCAGTACTTC.

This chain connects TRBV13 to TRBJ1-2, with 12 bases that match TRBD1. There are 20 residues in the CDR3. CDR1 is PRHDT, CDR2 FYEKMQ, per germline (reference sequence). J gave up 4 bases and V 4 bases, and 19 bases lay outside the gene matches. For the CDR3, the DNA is TGTGCCAGCAGCTCCATTATATGGGTCCGGGACAGGGGGCAGGGCTATGGCTACACCTTC. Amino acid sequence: CASSSIIWVRDRGQGYGYTF.

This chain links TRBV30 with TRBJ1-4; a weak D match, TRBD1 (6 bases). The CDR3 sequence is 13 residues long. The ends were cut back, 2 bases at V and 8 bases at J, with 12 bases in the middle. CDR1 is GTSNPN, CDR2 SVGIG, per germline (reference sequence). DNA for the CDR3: TGTGCCTGGAGTCCAGGGGTACAGGAAAAACTGTTTTTT. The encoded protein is CAWSPGVQEKLFF.

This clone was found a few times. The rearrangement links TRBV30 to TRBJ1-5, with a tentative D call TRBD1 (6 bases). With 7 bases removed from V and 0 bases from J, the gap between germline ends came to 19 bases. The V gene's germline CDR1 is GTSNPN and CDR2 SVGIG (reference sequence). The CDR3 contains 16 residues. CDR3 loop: CAFGSGALHSNQPQHF. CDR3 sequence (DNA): TGTGCCTTTGGGTCAGGGGCCCTACATAGCAATCAGCCCCAGCATTTT.

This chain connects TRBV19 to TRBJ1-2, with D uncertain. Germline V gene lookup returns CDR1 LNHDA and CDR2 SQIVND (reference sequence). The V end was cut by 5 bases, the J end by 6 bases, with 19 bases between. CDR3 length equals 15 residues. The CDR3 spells CASSPRQVSVDGYTF. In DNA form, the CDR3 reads TGTGCCAGTAGTCCCCGGCAGGTTAGTGTGGATGGCTACACCTTC.

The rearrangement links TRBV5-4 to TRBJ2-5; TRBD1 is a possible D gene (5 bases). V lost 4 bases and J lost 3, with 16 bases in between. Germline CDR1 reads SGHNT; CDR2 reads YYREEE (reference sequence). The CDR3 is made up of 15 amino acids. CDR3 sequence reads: CASSPEPDREETQYF. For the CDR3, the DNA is TGTGCCAGCAGCCCCGAACCCGACAGAGAAGAGACCCAGTACTTC. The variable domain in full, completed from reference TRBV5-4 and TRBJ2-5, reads ETGVTQSPTHLIKTRGQQVTLRCSSQSGHNTVSWYQQALGQGPQFIFQYYREEENGRGNFPPRFSGLQFPNYSSELNVNALELDDSALYLCASSPEPDREETQYFGPGTRLLVL.

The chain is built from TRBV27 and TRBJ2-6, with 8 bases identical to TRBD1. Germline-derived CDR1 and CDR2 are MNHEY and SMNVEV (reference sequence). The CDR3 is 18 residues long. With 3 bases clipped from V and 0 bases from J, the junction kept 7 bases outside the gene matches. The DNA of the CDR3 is TGTGCCAGCAGTTTTCGACAGGGGCCTACCTCTGGGGCCAACGTCCTGACTTTC. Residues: CASSFRQGPTSGANVLTF.

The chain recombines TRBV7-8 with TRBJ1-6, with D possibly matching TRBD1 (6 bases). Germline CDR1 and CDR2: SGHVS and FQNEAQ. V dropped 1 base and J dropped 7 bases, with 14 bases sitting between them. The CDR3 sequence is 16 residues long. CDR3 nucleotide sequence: TGTGCCAGCAGCTTAGATCTGGGGGCAGTGAATTCACCCCTCCACTTT. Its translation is CASSLDLGAVNSPLHF.